Below, 26 T cell receptor beta chains from the same sample are listed, as sequenced in a study of blood T cell repertoires in COVID-19. The table came from immunoSEQ multiplex PCR; TCRdb's copy has only in-frame clones and leaves some out. The sample comprises approximately 100,000 clones, about 80% of which are singletons, and roughly a tenth rests with the top ten. The source material was peripheral blood. These receptors came from a man aged 65-85 years with active or convalescent COVID-19.

This sequence joins TRBV2 and TRBJ1-3; D unresolved. Trimming removed 0 bases from V and 4 bases from J, with 13 bases in between. Germline assignment: CDR1 SNHLY and CDR2 FYNNEI. The length of the CDR3 is 16 residues. CDR3 loop: CASSEATALVGNTIYF. DNA of the CDR3: TGTGCCAGCAGTGAAGCGACTGCCCTGGTAGGAAACACCATATATTTT.

The J gene is TRBJ2-7, the V gene TRBV5-1, with 9 nucleotides matching TRBD2. The CDR3 runs to 15 residues. From germline, CDR1 is SGHRS and CDR2 YFSETQ. Trimming cost V 3 bases and J 5 bases; bases outside gene matches: 9. This chain's CDR3 is CASSSLSGGLDEQYF. The CDR3 DNA reads as TGCGCCAGCAGCTCTCTGAGCGGGGGGCTGGACGAGCAGTACTTC.

This chain uses TRBV7-2 with TRBJ2-5; tentatively, D is TRBD2 (6 bases). This CDR3 is 13 amino acids long. Trimming removed 8 bases from V and 7 bases from J, with 17 bases in between. Germline loops: CDR1 SGHTA, CDR2 FQGNSA. DNA of the CDR3: TGTGCCAGCGGTCCCCCGGGACTCGGGACCCAGTACTTC. Translated, it gives CASGPPGLGTQYF.

The chain couples TRBV5-1 to TRBJ2-5, with 16 bases matching TRBD2. This CDR3 comprises 19 residues. The ends lost 4 bases at V and 2 bases at J; junction bases unmatched: 11. Per the germline V gene, CDR1 is SGHRS and CDR2 is YFSETQ. Written as DNA, the CDR3 is TGCGCCAGCAGCCAGCCCGGGACTAGCGGGGGGGCGGGTCAAGAGACCCAGTACTTC. Amino acid sequence: CASSQPGTSGGAGQETQYF.

This chain links TRBV7-9 with TRBJ1-1, with 7 bases aligning to TRBD1. V lost 0 bases, J lost 1 base, and 5 bases stayed unmatched. The germline V gene encodes CDR1 SEHNR and CDR2 FQNEAQ (reference sequence). This CDR3 contains 16 residues. In DNA, the CDR3 is TGTGCCAGCAGCTTAGCTCCGACAGGGCGGAACACTGAAGCTTTCTTT. Its translation is CASSLAPTGRNTEAFF.

This clone was counted ten times or more. The chain is built from TRBV11-2 and TRBJ2-1; TRBD2 matches at 9 bases. Germline CDR1 reads SGHAT; CDR2 reads FQNNGV. V trimming: 4 bases; J trimming: 7 bases; junction bases outside the gene matches: 5. This CDR3 is built from 14 residues. The CDR3, as DNA: TGTGCCAGCAGCTGGGCGGGGGGGAGTAATGAGCAGTTCTTC. It translates to CASSWAGGSNEQFF.

This clone is a singleton in its sample. This chain uses TRBV27 with TRBJ2-3; 10 bases map to TRBD2. The V gene's germline CDR1 is MNHEY and CDR2 SMNVEV (reference sequence). V dropped 3 bases and J dropped 5; count of bases not matched to a gene: 11. The CDR3 is 17 residues long. CDR3 protein: CASSFLGRAGGQDTQYF. In nucleotides, the CDR3 is TGTGCCAGCAGTTTCCTCGGGAGAGCGGGGGGGCAAGATACGCAGTATTTT.

This chain connects TRBV3-1 (or the pseudogene TRBV3-2) to TRBJ2-7; 11 bases fit TRBD2. The CDR3 has 13 amino acids. Per germline, CDR1 LGHDT and CDR2 YNNKEL (reference sequence). With V trimmed by 4 bases and J by 6 bases, 2 bases remained unmatched. The CDR3 reads CASSLSGGAEQYF. CDR3 bases: TGTGCCAGCAGCCTTAGCGGGGGGGCCGAGCAGTACTTC.

The rearrangement joins TRBV3-1 (or the pseudogene TRBV3-2) to TRBJ1-3, with a tentative D call TRBD1 (5 bases). The V gene's germline CDR1 is LGHDT and CDR2 YNNKEL (reference sequence). CDR3 size: 17 residues. V lost 3 bases and J lost 0, with 15 bases in between. The CDR3, as DNA: TGTGCCAGCAGCCATACACGATCCAGGGTCTCTGGAAACACCATATATTTT. As protein: CASSHTRSRVSGNTIYF.

This clone was observed a single time. The V gene is TRBV25-1, the J gene TRBJ2-5; D is perhaps TRBD1 (5 bases). With 1 base removed from V and 5 bases from J, the gap between germline ends came to 8 bases. The CDR3 is 13 residues long. The germline V gene encodes CDR1 MGHDK and CDR2 SYGVNS. CDR3 bases: TGTGCCAGCAGTGAATGGGGCCGTGAGACCCAGTACTTC. Translation gives CASSEWGRETQYF.

The rearrangement joins TRBV7-9 to TRBJ1-1, with D hard to call. The CDR3 is made up of 13 amino acids. V was trimmed by 11 bases and J by 4 bases, leaving 17 bases between them. Germline loops: CDR1 SEHNR, CDR2 FQNEAQ (reference sequence). This chain's CDR3 is CALTGSRVTEAFF. CDR3 coding DNA: TGTGCCCTGACGGGGAGCCGGGTCACTGAAGCTTTCTTT. The variable domain in full, with the rest retrieved from reference TRBV7-9 and TRBJ1-1, is DTGVSQNPRHKITKRGQNVTFRCDPISEHNRLYWYRQTLGQGPEFLTYFQNEAQLEKSRLLSDRFSAERPKGSFSTLEIQRTEQGDSAMYLCALTGSRVTEAFFGQGTRLTVV.

V usage is TRBV9 and J usage is TRBJ2-1; 7 bases line up with TRBD2. This CDR3 contains 15 residues. The ends lost 0 bases at V and 6 bases at J; junction bases unmatched: 6. Germline loops: CDR1 SGDLS, CDR2 YYNGEE. The CDR3 nucleotides are TGTGCCAGCAGCGTAGCGTCTAGCGGATCCAATGAGCAGTTCTTC. It translates to CASSVASSGSNEQFF.

V is TRBV10-3 and J is TRBJ2-5; TRBD1 aligns across 7 bases. Per the germline V gene, CDR1 is ENHRY and CDR2 is SYGVKD. The CDR3 extends over 16 amino acids. Trimming cost V 10 bases and J 2 bases; bases outside gene matches: 16. The CDR3 spells CATSLSGTEFQETQYF. The CDR3 DNA reads as TGTGCCACCTCCTTATCCGGGACAGAATTTCAAGAGACCCAGTACTTC.

CDR3: CASSPGSGGALFF. In DNA form, the CDR3 reads TGCGCCAGCAGCCCGGGGAGCGGGGGGGCCTTGTTCTTC. The chain combines TRBV5-1 with TRBJ2-1, with 10 nucleotides matching TRBD2. CDR1 is SGHRS, CDR2 YFSETQ, per germline. Trimming cost V 4 bases and J 15 bases; bases outside gene matches: 10. The CDR3 totals 13 residues.

J is TRBJ2-3 and V is TRBV5-8; 8 nucleotides align to TRBD1. With 0 bases clipped from V and 2 bases from J, the junction kept 2 bases outside the gene matches. The CDR3 length is 15 residues. Looked up from germline, CDR1 is SGHTS and CDR2 is YDEGEE. CDR3 protein: CASSLAGGSTDTQYF. The CDR3 bases are TGTGCCAGCAGCTTGGCAGGGGGCTCCACAGATACGCAGTATTTT.

In its sample, this clone was seen many times. The chain has TRBV28 and TRBJ2-7; 8 bases line up with TRBD1. Germline lookup yields CDR1 MDHEN and CDR2 SYDVKM. The length of the CDR3 is 14 residues. With 1 base clipped from V and 7 bases from J, the junction kept 6 bases outside the gene matches. The CDR3 loop is CASSLLGQGGEQYF. In DNA, the CDR3 is TGTGCCAGCAGTTTATTAGGACAGGGTGGTGAGCAGTACTTC.

This clone was observed a single time. The genes are TRBV5-6 and TRBJ2-2; D ambiguous. Trimming took off 4 bases at V and 8 bases at J, with 15 bases between the two ends. In germline, CDR1 is SGHDT, CDR2 YYEEEE. This CDR3 contains 14 residues. CDR3 residues: CASSPALVGGELFF. DNA for the CDR3: TGTGCCAGCAGCCCCGCCCTGGTCGGGGGGGAGCTGTTTTTT.

This clone was observed a single time. The genes are TRBV15 and TRBJ1-5; D unresolved. The CDR3 is made up of 13 amino acids. The germline CDR1 and CDR2 sequences are LNHNV and YYDKDF (reference sequence). V dropped 1 base and J dropped 8 bases, with 9 bases sitting between them. This chain's CDR3 is CATSRGIREPQHF. The CDR3 DNA sequence: TGTGCCACCAGCAGAGGGATTCGGGAGCCCCAGCATTTT. Variable domain in full (rest from reference TRBV15 and TRBJ1-5): DAMVIQNPRYQVTQFGKPVTLSCSQTLNHNVMYWYQQKSSQAPKLLFHYYDKDFNNEADTPDNFQSRRPNTSFCFLDIRSPGLGDTAMYLCATSRGIREPQHFGDGTRLSIL.

As regards this clone: Its ends do not fully match the called genes, so a read error is possible. The chain combines TRBV7-7 with TRBJ2-5; D might be TRBD1 (5 bases). Germline-derived CDR1 and CDR2 are SSHAT and FNYEAQ (reference sequence). This CDR3 spans 13 amino acids. The CDR3 region is CASSSGPAETQYF. CDR3 nucleotide sequence: TGTGCTAGCAGCTCAGGGCCTGCAGAGACCCAGTACTTC.

The CDR3 DNA reads TGCAGCGTCAGTGGCAGGGGGCCTACTGAAGCTTTCTTT. It encodes CSVSGRGPTEAFF. J is TRBJ1-1 and V is TRBV29-1, with 8 positions matching TRBD1. This CDR3 region has 13 residues. Germline V gene lookup returns CDR1 SQVTM and CDR2 ANQGSEA. Unmatched junction bases numbered 8, after V lost 6 bases and J lost 5 bases.

This clone was seen a handful of times. The gene calls are TRBV12-3 or TRBV12-4 and TRBJ2-7; the D gene is possibly TRBD2 (5 bases). The CDR3 has 13 amino acids. Trimming removed 5 bases at V and 3 bases at J, with 11 bases between. The CDR3 DNA sequence: TGTGCCAGCAGTCGAGACGGAGGCTACGAGCAGTACTTC. Protein: CASSRDGGYEQYF.

This chain links TRBV10-1 with TRBJ2-1; no clear D gene. The germline CDR1 and CDR2 sequences are WNHNN and SYGVQD (reference sequence). The CDR3 has 16 residues. Trimming took 3 bases from V and 2 from J, leaving 14 bases between them. DNA for the CDR3: TGCGCCAGCAGTGATTGCACAGACCCTACCTACAATGAGCAGTTCTTC. Residues: CASSDCTDPTYNEQFF.

V gene TRBV7-8 combines with J gene TRBJ2-4; TRBD1 aligns across 7 bases. Trimming took 2 bases from V and 10 from J; bases not matched to a gene: 8. CDR1 and CDR2 (germline): SGHVS, FQNEAQ. This CDR3 region has 14 residues. The CDR3 coding sequence is TGTGCCAGCAGCTTACCTTCAGGGGGAAGGATTCAGTACTTC. Translation gives CASSLPSGGRIQYF.

V usage is TRBV4-2 and J usage is TRBJ1-2; 7 positions agree with TRBD1. The CDR3 sequence is 14 residues long. Germline V gives CDR1 LGHNA, CDR2 YNFKEQ. Trimming cost V 7 bases and J 6 bases; bases outside gene matches: 11. The CDR3 spells CASKGTEPRDGYTF. The CDR3 coding sequence is TGTGCCAGCAAAGGGACAGAGCCTAGAGATGGCTACACCTTC.

V usage is TRBV6-5 and J usage is TRBJ2-5, with TRBD1 matching over 9 bases. Trimming cost V 2 bases and J 4 bases; bases outside gene matches: 8. The CDR3 is made up of 16 amino acids. Germline CDR1 is MNHEY and CDR2 is SVGAGI. CDR3 sequence (DNA): TGTGCCAGCAGTTACGTAGGCGGACAGGGGTTAGAGACCCAGTACTTC. It encodes CASSYVGGQGLETQYF.

The genes are TRBV28 and TRBJ1-1, with D unresolved. From germline, CDR1 is MDHEN and CDR2 SYDVKM. This CDR3 is 11 amino acids long. Trimming removed 9 bases at V and 9 bases at J, with 14 bases between. Here the CDR3 DNA reads TGTGCCAGTCGGGTGGCGGATCAAGCTTTCTTT. Translation gives CASRVADQAFF.